This T cell receptor beta chain was sequenced during a study of beta chain features in type 1 diabetes. Trimming removed 6 bases from V and 0 bases from J, with 15 bases in between. Germline CDR1 ENHRY, CDR2 SYGVKD. There are 16 residues in the CDR3. This clone was recorded a few times. Its antigen remains unknown. Every isolated RNA sample was fully reverse transcribed, so sequencing captured expressed TCRB transcripts. The table came from immunoSEQ multiplex PCR; TCRdb's copy has only in-frame clones and leaves some out. The table lists 240,000 or so clones, roughly 20% of them singletons. Findings of the study overall: Among all four CD4+ subsets, Type 1 diabetes patients had TCRB CDR3s that were moderately but significantly shorter.

The sequence was collected from a woman between 40 and 55 years old with type 1 diabetes. The specimen sequenced was naive CD4+ T cells from blood. The chain recombines TRBV10-3 with TRBJ1-3, with D unresolved. Written as DNA, the CDR3 is TGTGCCATCAGCCCGACTGACGGTCTCTCTGGAAACACCATATATTTT. Its translation is CAISPTDGLSGNTIYF.